This T cell receptor (beta chain) was retrieved from a study of OX40 agonist ivuxolimab in advanced cancers. Background for the entire study: Ivuxolimab was an agonistic, fully human IgG2 monoclonal antibody directed against OX40 (CD134), a costimulatory receptor. Intravenous ivuxolimab was administered to patients every 2 weeks at six dose levels: 0.01, 0.1, 0.3, 1.5, 3 and 10 mg/kg. Of the approximately 54 patients in dose escalation, 19 had hepatocellular carcinoma, approximately 15 had melanoma, 9 had renal cell carcinoma and 9 had head and neck cancer. A male proportion of about 79% and a mean age of around 60 years, ranging from about 23 to 90, were recorded for the dose-escalation cohort. Patients were allowed to have had prior anti-PD-1, anti-PD-L1 or anti-CTLA-4 therapy, and around 40% of the dose-escalation patients had previously received checkpoint inhibitors. Three dose-escalation patients achieved partial responses, one with hepatocellular carcinoma and two with cutaneous melanoma. The purpose of peripheral TCRbeta sequencing was to test whether ivuxolimab changed TCR sequence diversity and led to clonal T-cell expansion. The paper reports the monotherapy dose-escalation portion (N of about 47 patients) of the phase I ivuxolimab trial. What the work shows at the level of the full study, not this receptor alone: After ivuxolimab, more expanded clones were found on average in CD8+ T cells than in CD4+ T cells. In the 0.1-3.0 mg/kg groups, partial responders had among the lowest normalized peripheral clonal expansion, particularly in CD8+ T cells. At doses of 0.1 to 3.0 mg/kg, clonal expansion of both CD4+ and CD8+ blood T cells was observed from baseline to week 6. The antigen specificity of the peripheral T cells that underwent clonal expansion was not determined. Low levels of normalized T-cell clonal expansion were also seen in some nonresponding patients.

About this clone itself: The antigen it binds to is not known. Relative to the germline gene, one junction end is altered; a read error may explain this.

From cysteine to phenylalanine, the CDR3 is 16 amino acids long. Only the CDR3 part of the read is kept: 48 bases, read in frame from the first base. The germline V gene encodes CDR1 LGHNA and CDR2 YSLEER. For sequencing of the TCRbeta CDR3 region, genomic DNA was extracted from the sorted cells. The immunoSEQ Assay was used to sequence the TCRbeta CDR3 regions. Drawn from immuneACCESS, this table holds only the in-frame rearrangements with V and J called that TCRdb kept. Clones are partly lost; checked studies trace under half to an unresolved V gene and leave the rest unexplained. The sample table contains 70,000 to 85,000 clones; only one count was recorded for about four fifths of them. Approximately 2.1% of the sample is in the top ten clones. Patients with a history of autoimmune disease or receiving systemic immunosuppression were excluded from the trial. Peripheral blood for TCR sequencing was collected from all dose cohorts at baseline, on cycle 4 day 1, and on cycle 7 day 1. The samples were drawn from a first-in-human, open-label, multicenter phase I dose-escalation trial of ivuxolimab. The trial enrolled adults with locally advanced or metastatic head and neck squamous cell, hepatocellular, melanoma or renal cell carcinoma. Before TCR sequencing, CD4+ T cells and CD8+ T cells from peripheral blood were sorted into separate populations.

This sequence originates from an adult with an advanced solid tumor such as melanoma, head and neck, liver or kidney cancer. Sequencing was performed on CD4+ or CD8+ T cells sorted from blood, taken in a trial of the OX40 agonist ivuxolimab. The rearranged segments are TRBV4-3 and TRBJ2-1; TRBD2 is a weak D gene call, 6 bases matching. Here is the DNA: TGCGCCAGCAGCGAAGACGGAGGGAGCTCCTACAATGAGCAGTTCTTC. This yields the protein CASSEDGGSSYNEQFF.